Sequencing of this T cell receptor (delta chain) was carried out in a study of gamma-delta T cells after stem cell transplantation. TCRdb reanalysed the RT-PCR reads with CATT. The sample contains 8,500 to 13,000 delta-chain clones, around 1.2% of which appear only once. This clone has only a few counts. The protein in TCRdb stems from a much larger clone and differs at residue 10 from this DNA's translation, likely a read error; here the protein is translated from the DNA. Trimming took 3 bases from V and 0 from J; bases not matched to a gene: 7. There are 16 residues in the CDR3. The germline V gene has CDR1 GEAIGNYY and CDR2 EKD.

The chain links TRDV2 to TRDJ1; TRDD3 aligns across 9 bases. The sequenced sample was gamma-delta T cells. This receptor was identified in a human donor. It is not recorded whose cells these are; they may come from a transplant donor. In DNA form, the CDR3 reads TGTGCCTGTGACCCCCTTACTGGGGGACACACCGATAAACTCATCTTT. Translation: CACDPLTGGHTDKLIF.